This is a list of T cell receptor beta chains from one sample in a study of monozygotic twins with inflammatory bowel disease. One entry per CDR3 protein, without DNA, is what TCRdb gives after re-calling the 5' RACE reads. The clone table shows some 150,000 distinct CDR3 sequences, with the ten largest holding roughly 7.4%. Sequencing was performed on blood. The receptors derive from a human donor with ulcerative colitis or Crohn's disease, or a healthy co-twin of an affected twin (not recorded which). Both conserved end residues are part of each CDR3.

J: TRBJ2-5
V: TRBV6-1
length: 16
CDR3: CASSHTSGRGAETQYF

J: TRBJ1-4
V: TRBV6-1
length: 15
CDR3: CASSATGTDNEKLFF

J: TRBJ2-6
V: TRBV7-9
length: 17
CDR3: CASSLGIQASGANVLTF

J: TRBJ1-3
V: TRBV6-5
length: 15
CDR3: CASSYSAGWGNTIYF

J: TRBJ2-7
V: TRBV5-1
length: 15
CDR3: CASSKARSEVAEQYF

J: TRBJ2-2
V: TRBV28
length: 14
CDR3: CDSSLWGETGELCF

J: TRBJ2-2
V: TRBV18
length: 21
CDR3: CASSPITGGTGSLGGTGELFF

J: TRBJ2-7
V: TRBV28
length: 14
CDR3: CASSTTGFGYEQYF

J: TRBJ2-1
V: TRBV7-2
length: 12
CDR3: CASSWGFYEQFF

J: TRBJ2-5
V: TRBV6-2/TRBV6-3
length: 14
CDR3: CASSYSGAPETQYF

J: TRBJ2-4
V: TRBV7-2
length: 15
CDR3: CASSLGLAGGLIQYF

J: TRBJ2-3
V: TRBV5-1
length: 14
CDR3: CASTQGALMDTQYF

J: TRBJ2-7
V: TRBV30
length: 13
CDR3: CAWRLAGVNEQYF

J: TRBJ2-3
V: TRBV15
length: 15
CDR3: CATSRDPGFVDTQYF

J: TRBJ2-1
V: TRBV5-1
length: 14
CDR3: CASSLGQGLNEQFF